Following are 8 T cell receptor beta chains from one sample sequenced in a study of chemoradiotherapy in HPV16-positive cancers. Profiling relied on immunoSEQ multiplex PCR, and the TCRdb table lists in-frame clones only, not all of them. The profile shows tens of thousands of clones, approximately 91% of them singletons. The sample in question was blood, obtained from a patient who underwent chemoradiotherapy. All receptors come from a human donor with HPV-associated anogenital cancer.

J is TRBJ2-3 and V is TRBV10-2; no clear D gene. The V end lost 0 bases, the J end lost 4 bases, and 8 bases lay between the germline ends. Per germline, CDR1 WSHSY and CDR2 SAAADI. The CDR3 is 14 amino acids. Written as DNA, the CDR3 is TGCGCCAGCAGTGAGTCGGGTGGCCCAGATACGCAGTATTTT. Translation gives CASSESGGPDTQYF.

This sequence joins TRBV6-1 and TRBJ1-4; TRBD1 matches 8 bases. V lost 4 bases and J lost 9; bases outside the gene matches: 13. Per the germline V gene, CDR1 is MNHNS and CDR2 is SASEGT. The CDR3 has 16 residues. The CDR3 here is CASSVREGRGPKKLFF. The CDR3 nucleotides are TGTGCCAGCAGTGTTCGGGAGGGCAGGGGGCCAAAAAAACTGTTTTTT.

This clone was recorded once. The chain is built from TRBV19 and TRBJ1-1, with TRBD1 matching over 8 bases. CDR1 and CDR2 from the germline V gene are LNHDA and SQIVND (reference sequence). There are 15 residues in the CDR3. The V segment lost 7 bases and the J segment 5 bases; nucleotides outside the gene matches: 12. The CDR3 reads CASTRPWDRRTEAFF. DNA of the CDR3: TGTGCCAGTACCAGACCTTGGGACAGGCGGACTGAAGCTTTCTTT. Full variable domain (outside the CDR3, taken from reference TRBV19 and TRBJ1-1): DGGITQSPKYLFRKEGQNVTLSCEQNLNHDAMYWYRQDPGQGLRLIYYSQIVNDFQKGDIAEGYSVSREKKESFPLTVTSAQKNPTAFYLCASTRPWDRRTEAFFGQGTRLTVV.

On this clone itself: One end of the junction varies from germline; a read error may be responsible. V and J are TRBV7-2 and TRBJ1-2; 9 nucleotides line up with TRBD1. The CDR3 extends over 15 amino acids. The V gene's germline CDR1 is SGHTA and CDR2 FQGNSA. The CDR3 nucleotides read TGTGCCGGCAGCCCAGGGACAGGGTCCCGCTATGGCTACACCTTC. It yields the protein CAGSPGTGSRYGYTF.

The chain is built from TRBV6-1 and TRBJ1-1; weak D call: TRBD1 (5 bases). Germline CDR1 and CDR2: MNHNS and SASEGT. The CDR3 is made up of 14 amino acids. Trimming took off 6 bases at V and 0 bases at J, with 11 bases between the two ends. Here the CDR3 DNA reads TGTGCCAGCAGGGGGGTGGGCCTGAACACTGAAGCTTTCTTT. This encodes CASRGVGLNTEAFF.

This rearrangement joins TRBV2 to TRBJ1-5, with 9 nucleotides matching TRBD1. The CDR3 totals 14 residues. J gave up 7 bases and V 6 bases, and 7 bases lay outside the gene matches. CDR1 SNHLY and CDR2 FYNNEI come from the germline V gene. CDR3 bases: TGTGCCAGCAGGGTTGGACAGGGGAGCCAGCCCCAGCATTTT. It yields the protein CASRVGQGSQPQHF.

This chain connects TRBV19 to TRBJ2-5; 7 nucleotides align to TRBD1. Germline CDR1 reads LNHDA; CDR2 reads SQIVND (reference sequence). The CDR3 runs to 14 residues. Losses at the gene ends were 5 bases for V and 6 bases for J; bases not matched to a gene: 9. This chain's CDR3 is CASSSDRAGKTQYF. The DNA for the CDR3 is TGTGCCAGTAGTTCAGACAGGGCTGGGAAGACCCAGTACTTC.

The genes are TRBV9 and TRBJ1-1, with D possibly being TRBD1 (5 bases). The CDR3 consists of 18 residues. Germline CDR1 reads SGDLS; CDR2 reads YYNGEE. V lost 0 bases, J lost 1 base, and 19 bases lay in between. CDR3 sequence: CASSVANVGGGRNTEAFF. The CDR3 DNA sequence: TGTGCCAGCAGCGTAGCTAATGTGGGTGGGGGGAGGAACACTGAAGCTTTCTTT.